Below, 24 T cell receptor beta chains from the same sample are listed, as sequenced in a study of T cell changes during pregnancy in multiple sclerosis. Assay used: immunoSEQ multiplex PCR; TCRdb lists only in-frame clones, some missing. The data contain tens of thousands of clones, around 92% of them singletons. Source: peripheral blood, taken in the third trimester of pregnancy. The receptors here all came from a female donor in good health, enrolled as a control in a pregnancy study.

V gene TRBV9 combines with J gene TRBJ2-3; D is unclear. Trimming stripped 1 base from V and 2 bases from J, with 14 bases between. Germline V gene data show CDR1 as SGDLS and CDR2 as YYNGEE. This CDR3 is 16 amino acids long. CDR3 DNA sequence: TGTGCCAGCAGCGTAACAGACAACGATTTCACAGATACGCAGTATTTT. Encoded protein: CASSVTDNDFTDTQYF.

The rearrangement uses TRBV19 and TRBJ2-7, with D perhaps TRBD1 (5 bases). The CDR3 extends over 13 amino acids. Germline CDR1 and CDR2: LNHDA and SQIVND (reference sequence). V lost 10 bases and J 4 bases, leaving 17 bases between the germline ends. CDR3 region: CATMDKSLYEQYF. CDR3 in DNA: TGTGCCACAATGGACAAGTCCCTTTACGAGCAGTACTTC. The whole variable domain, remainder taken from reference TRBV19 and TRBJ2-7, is DGGITQSPKYLFRKEGQNVTLSCEQNLNHDAMYWYRQDPGQGLRLIYYSQIVNDFQKGDIAEGYSVSREKKESFPLTVTSAQKNPTAFYLCATMDKSLYEQYFGPGTRLTVT.

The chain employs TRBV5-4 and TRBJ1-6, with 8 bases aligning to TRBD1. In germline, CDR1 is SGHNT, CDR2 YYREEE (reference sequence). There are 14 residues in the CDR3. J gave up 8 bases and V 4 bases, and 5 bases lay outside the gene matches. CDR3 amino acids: CASSPKDRDSPLHF. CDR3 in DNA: TGTGCCAGCAGCCCGAAGGACAGGGATTCACCCCTCCACTTT.

The CDR3 bases are TGCGCCAGCAGCGCCCCAGGGAACACTGAAGCTTTCTTT. The encoded protein is CASSAPGNTEAFF. The genes are TRBV5-1 and TRBJ1-1; no definite D call. The germline V gene encodes CDR1 SGHRS and CDR2 YFSETQ. The CDR3 length is 13 residues. Trimming left V 4 bases short and J 1 base short, with 8 bases between.

The CDR3 DNA reads as TGTGCCAGTAGTATATCGCGAGCCGGGGAGCTGTTTTTT. Encoded protein: CASSISRAGELFF. The rearrangement uses TRBV19 and TRBJ2-2; unclear D gene. The CDR3 is 13 amino acids. Per germline, CDR1 LNHDA and CDR2 SQIVND (reference sequence). Trimming took off 2 bases at V and 6 bases at J, with 7 bases between the two ends.

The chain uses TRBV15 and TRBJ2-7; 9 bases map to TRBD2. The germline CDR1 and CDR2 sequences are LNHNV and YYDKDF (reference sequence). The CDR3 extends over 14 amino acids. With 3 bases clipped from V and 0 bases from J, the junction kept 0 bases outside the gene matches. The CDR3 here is CATSRTSGSYEQYF. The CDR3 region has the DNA TGTGCCACCAGCAGGACTAGCGGCTCCTACGAGCAGTACTTC.

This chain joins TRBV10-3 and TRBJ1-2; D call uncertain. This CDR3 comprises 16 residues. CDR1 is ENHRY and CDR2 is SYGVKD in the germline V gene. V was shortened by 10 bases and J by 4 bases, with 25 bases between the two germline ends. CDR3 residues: CASQSLQGGASYGYTF. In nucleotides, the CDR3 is TGTGCCAGCCAGAGTCTACAAGGAGGAGCGTCCTATGGCTACACCTTC.

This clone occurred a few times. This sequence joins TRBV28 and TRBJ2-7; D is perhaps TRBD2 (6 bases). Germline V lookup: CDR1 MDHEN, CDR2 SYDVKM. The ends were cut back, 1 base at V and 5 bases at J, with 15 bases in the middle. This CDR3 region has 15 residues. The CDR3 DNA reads TGTGCCAGCAGTTTATTCGGCGGGGTCACTAACGAGCAGTACTTC. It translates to CASSLFGGVTNEQYF. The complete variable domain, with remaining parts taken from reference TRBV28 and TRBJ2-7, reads DVKVTQSSRYLVKRTGEKVFLECVQDMDHENMFWYRQDPGLGLRLIYFSYDVKMKEKGDIPEGYSVSREKKERFSLILESASTNQTSMYLCASSLFGGVTNEQYFGPGTRLTVT.

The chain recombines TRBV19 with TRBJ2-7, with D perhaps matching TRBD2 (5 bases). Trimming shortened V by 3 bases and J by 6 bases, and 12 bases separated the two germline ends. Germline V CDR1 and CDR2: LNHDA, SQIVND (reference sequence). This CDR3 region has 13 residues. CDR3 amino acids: CASSIPPAGEQYF. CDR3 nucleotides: TGTGCCAGTAGTATCCCCCCCGCGGGCGAGCAGTACTTC.

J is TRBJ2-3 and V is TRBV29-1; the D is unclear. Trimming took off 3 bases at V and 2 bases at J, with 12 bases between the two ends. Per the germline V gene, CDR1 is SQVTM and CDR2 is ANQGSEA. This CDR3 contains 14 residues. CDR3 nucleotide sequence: TGCAGCGTTGATGAGGTAGTCTCCACAGATACGCAGTATTTT. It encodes CSVDEVVSTDTQYF.

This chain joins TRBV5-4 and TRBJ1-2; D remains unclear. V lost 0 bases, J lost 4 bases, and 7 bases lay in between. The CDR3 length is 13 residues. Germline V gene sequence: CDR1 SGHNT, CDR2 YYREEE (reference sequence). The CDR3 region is CASSLVGGYGYTF. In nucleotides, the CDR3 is TGTGCCAGCAGCTTGGTAGGCGGCTATGGCTACACCTTC. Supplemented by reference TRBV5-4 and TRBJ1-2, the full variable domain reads ETGVTQSPTHLIKTRGQQVTLRCSSQSGHNTVSWYQQALGQGPQFIFQYYREEENGRGNFPPRFSGLQFPNYSSELNVNALELDDSALYLCASSLVGGYGYTFGSGTRLTVV.

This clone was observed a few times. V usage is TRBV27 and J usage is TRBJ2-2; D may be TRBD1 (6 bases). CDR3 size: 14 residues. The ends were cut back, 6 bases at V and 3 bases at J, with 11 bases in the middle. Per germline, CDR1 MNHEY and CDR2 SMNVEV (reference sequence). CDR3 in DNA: TGTGCCAGCAGGGGGACATACGACACCGGGGAGCTGTTTTTT. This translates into CASRGTYDTGELFF.

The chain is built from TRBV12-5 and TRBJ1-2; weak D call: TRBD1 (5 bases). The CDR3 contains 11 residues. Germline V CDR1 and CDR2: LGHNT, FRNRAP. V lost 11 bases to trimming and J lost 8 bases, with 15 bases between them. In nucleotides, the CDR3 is TGTGCTCCGCTGGGGGGGGTCGGCTACACCTTC. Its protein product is CAPLGGVGYTF.

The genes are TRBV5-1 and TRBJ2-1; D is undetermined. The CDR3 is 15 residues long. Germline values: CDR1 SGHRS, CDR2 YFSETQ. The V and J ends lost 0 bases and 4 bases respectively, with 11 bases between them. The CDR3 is CASSLEPLRYNEQFF. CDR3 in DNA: TGCGCCAGCAGCTTGGAGCCCCTCAGGTACAATGAGCAGTTCTTC.

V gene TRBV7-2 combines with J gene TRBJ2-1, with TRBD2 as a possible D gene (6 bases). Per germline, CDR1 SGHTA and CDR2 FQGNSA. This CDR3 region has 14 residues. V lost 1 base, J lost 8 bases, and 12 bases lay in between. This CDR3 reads CASSLVLAKDEQFF. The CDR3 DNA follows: TGTGCCAGCAGCTTAGTACTAGCTAAGGATGAGCAGTTCTTC.

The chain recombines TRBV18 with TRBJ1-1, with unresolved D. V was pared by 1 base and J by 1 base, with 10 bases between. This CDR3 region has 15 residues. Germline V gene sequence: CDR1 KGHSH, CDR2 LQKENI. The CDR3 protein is CASSPQLPQNTEAFF. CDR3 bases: TGTGCCAGCTCACCACAGCTGCCGCAGAACACTGAAGCTTTCTTT. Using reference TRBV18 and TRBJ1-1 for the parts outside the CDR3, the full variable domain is NAGVMQNPRHLVRRRGQEARLRCSPMKGHSHVYWYRQLPEEGLKFMVYLQKENIIDESGMPKERFSAEFPKEGPSILRIQQVVRGDSAAYFCASSPQLPQNTEAFFGQGTRLTVV.

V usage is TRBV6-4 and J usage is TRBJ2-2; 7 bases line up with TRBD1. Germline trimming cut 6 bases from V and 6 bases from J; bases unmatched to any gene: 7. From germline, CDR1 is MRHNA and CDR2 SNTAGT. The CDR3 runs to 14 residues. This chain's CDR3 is CASRSDRVAGELFF. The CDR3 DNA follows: TGTGCCAGCAGATCCGACAGGGTGGCCGGGGAGCTGTTTTTT.

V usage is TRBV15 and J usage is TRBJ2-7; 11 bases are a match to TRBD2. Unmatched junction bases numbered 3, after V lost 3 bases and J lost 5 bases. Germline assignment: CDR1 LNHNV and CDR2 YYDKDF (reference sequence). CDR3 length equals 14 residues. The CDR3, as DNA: TGTGCCACCAGCAGGGGACTAGCGGTGAACGAGCAGTACTTC. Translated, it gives CATSRGLAVNEQYF.

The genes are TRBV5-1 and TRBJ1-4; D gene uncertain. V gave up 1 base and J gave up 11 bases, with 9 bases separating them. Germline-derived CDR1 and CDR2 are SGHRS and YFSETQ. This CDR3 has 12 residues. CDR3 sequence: CASSLPSRKLFF. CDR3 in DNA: TGCGCCAGCAGCTTGCCGAGCAGGAAACTGTTTTTT.

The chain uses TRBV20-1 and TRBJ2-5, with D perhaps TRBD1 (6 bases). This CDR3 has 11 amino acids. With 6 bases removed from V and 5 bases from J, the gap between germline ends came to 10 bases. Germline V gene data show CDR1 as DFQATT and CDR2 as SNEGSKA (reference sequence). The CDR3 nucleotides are TGCAGTGCCCAGAGGGGGGAGACCCAGTACTTC. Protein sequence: CSAQRGETQYF.

CDR3 region: CASSRTVSYNEQFF. CDR3 DNA sequence: TGTGCCAGTAGTAGGACAGTATCCTACAATGAGCAGTTCTTC. This rearrangement joins TRBV19 to TRBJ2-1; the D gene is possibly TRBD1 (6 bases). CDR1 is LNHDA, CDR2 SQIVND, per germline (reference sequence). Trimming removed 4 bases at V and 1 base at J, with 8 bases between. This CDR3 is 14 amino acids long.

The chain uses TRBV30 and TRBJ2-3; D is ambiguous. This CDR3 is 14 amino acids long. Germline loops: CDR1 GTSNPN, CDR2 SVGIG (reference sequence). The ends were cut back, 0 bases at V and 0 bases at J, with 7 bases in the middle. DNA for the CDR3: TGTGCCTGGAGTGTTCGCGCTAGCACAGATACGCAGTATTTT. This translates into CAWSVRASTDTQYF.

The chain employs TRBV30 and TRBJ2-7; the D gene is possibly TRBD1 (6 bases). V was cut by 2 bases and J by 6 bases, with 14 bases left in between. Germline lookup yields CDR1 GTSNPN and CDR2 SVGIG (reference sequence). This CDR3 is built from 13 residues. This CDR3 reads CAWSLQGSSEQYF. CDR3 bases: TGTGCCTGGAGTTTACAGGGATCTAGCGAGCAGTACTTC.

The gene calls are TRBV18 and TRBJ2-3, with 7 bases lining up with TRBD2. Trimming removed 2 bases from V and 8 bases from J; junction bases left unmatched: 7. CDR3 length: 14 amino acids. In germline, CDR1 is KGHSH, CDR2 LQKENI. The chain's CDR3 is CASSPEGGPSTQYF. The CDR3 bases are TGTGCCAGCTCACCAGAGGGAGGGCCAAGTACGCAGTATTTT.